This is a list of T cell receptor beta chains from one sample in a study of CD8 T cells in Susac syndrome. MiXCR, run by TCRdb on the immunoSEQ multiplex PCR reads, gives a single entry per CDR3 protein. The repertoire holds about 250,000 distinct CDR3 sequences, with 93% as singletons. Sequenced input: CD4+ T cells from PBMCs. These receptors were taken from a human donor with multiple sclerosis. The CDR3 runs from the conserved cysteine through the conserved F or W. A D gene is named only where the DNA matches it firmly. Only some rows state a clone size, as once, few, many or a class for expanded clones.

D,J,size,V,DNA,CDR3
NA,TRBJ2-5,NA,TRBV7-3,TGTGCCAGCAGCTTAAATTCAGAGACCCAGTACTTC,CASSLNSETQYF
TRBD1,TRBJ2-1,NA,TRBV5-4,TGTGCCAGCAGCCCCAAGCCCGGGACAGGGAGGGGTAATGAGCAGTTCTTC,CASSPKPGTGRGNEQFF
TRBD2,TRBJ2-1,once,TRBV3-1,TGTGCCAGCAGCCATCTCGGACTAGCGGGGGCGAATGAGCAGTTCTTC,CASSHLGLAGANEQFF
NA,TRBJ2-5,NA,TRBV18,TGTGCCAGCTCACCACCGATAGAGACCCAGTACTTC,CASSPPIETQYF
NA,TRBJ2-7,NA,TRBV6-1,TGTGCCAGCAGTGATTACGCAGGGAGCTCCTACGAGCAGTACTTC,CASSDYAGSSYEQYF
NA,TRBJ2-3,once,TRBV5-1,TGCGCCAGCAGCTTGGGGGACCGCGATACGCAGTATTTT,CASSLGDRDTQYF
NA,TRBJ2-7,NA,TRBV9,TGTGCCAGCAGCGAGGGAGCAATCGCGGGGGAGCAGTACTTC,CASSEGAIAGEQYF
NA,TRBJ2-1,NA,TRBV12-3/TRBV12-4,TGTGCCAGCATCCTCCCTGGGTCCTCTAATAGTGAGCAGTTCTTC,CASILPGSSNSEQFF
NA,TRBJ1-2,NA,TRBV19,TGTGCCAGTATCGGGGGCCCCTCTTACTATGGCTACACCTTC,CASIGGPSYYGYTF
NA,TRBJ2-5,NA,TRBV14,TGTGCCAGCAGCCATCATTCGGGGGTGGCCCAGTACTTC,CASSHHSGVAQYF
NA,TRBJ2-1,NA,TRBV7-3,TGTGCCAGCAGCTTGGCGGGGACGTACTACAATGAGCAGTTCTTC,CASSLAGTYYNEQFF
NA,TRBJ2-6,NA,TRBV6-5,TGTGCCAGCAGTTACGGTAGGAGACAGGCGCACTCTGGGGCCAACGTCCTGACTTTC,CASSYGRRQAHSGANVLTF
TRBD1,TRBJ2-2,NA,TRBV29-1,TGCAGCGTTAAACAGGGGGGCGCCGGGGAGCTGTTTTTT,CSVKQGGAGELFF
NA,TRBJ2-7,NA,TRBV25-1,TGTGCCAGCAGTGAATTTGGGTCAGTCACCTACGAGCAGTACTTC,CASSEFGSVTYEQYF
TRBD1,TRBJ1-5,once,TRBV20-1,TGCAGTGCTAGAGATCCATCGACAGGGGCTAGCCAGCCCCAGCATTTT,CSARDPSTGASQPQHF
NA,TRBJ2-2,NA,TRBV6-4,TGTGCCAGCAGTGGGCAGGAAGGGAGCACCGGGGAGCTGTTTTTT,CASSGQEGSTGELFF
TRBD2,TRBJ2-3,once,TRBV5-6,TGTGCCAGCAGCTACCGGACTAGCTATTCCACAGATACGCAGTATTTT,CASSYRTSYSTDTQYF
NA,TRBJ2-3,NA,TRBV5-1,TGCGCCAGCAGGACTAGTGCTAGTTCAGATACGCAGTATTTT,CASRTSASSDTQYF
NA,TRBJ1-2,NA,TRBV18,TGTGCCAGCTCAAGGGGGGCAGACTATGGCTACACCTTC,CASSRGADYGYTF
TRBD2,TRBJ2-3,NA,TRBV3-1,TGTGCCAGCAGCCATAGACTAGCTTCTAGCACAGATACGCAGTATTTT,CASSHRLASSTDTQYF
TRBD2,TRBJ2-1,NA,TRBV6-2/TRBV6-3,TGTGCCAGCAGAACTAGCGGGGGGGCCCACAATGAGCAGTTCTTC,CASRTSGGAHNEQFF
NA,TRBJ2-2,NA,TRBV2,TGTGCCAGCAGTGAACAGGGAAACGGGGAGCTGTTTTTT,CASSEQGNGELFF
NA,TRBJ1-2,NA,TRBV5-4,TGTGCCAGCAGTGAGGTTCGGGTTGGCGGCTACACCTTC,CASSEVRVGGYTF
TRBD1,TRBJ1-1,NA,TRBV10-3,TGTGCCATCAGTGAGTCAGCAGGGGGCCGGAACACTGAAGCTTTCTTT,CAISESAGGRNTEAFF
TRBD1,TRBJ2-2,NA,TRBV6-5,TGTGCCAGCCGGGGACAGCTCTTTGCCGGGGAGCTGTTTTTT,CASRGQLFAGELFF
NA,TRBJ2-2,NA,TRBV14,TGTGCCAGCAGCCCGCGACAGGACACCGGGGAGCTGTTTTTT,CASSPRQDTGELFF
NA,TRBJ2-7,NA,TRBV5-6,TGTGCCAGCAGTCCTGGGATCTCCTACGAGCAGTACTTC,CASSPGISYEQYF
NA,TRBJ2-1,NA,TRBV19,TGTGCCAGTAGCATACAGGATTCGGGGAATGAGCAGTTCTTC,CASSIQDSGNEQFF
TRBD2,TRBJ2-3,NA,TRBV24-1,TGTGCCACCAGTGATTGGGGGGGTCCCACAGATACGCAGTATTTT,CATSDWGGPTDTQYF
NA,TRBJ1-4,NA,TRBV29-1,TGCAGCGTTGTCAGCCTCGGTGAAAAACTGTTTTTT,CSVVSLGEKLFF
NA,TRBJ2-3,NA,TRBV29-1,TGCAGCGTTGGAGGGGACAAGGGCACAGATACGCAGTATTTT,CSVGGDKGTDTQYF